The T cell receptor beta chain described here comes from a study of cytomegalovirus exposure and HLA in healthy donors. Overall study findings and caveats: Per a later analysis, HLA-associated TCR beta chains showed more clonal expansion than other, equally common TCR beta chains.

The PCR used 60 Vbeta and 13 Jbeta primers. Only in-frame clones appear in the TCRdb table, and some are missing; sequencing was by immunoSEQ multiplex PCR. This sample has approximately 150,000 clones; roughly 74% occur once, and the top ten carry roughly 12%. Turning to this clone: What it binds is not known.

Per the germline V gene, CDR1 is MDHEN and CDR2 is SYDVKM. Trimming took off 5 bases at V and 3 bases at J, with 10 bases between the two ends. CDR3 size: 13 residues. V gene TRBV28 combines with J gene TRBJ1-2; perhaps TRBD1 as D (5 bases). The receptor was isolated from a young man in good health and CMV-seropositive. Sequenced sample: PBMCs. CDR3 DNA sequence: TGTGCCAGCAGTCAAACAGGAGACTATGGCTACACCTTC. The encoded protein is CASSQTGDYGYTF.